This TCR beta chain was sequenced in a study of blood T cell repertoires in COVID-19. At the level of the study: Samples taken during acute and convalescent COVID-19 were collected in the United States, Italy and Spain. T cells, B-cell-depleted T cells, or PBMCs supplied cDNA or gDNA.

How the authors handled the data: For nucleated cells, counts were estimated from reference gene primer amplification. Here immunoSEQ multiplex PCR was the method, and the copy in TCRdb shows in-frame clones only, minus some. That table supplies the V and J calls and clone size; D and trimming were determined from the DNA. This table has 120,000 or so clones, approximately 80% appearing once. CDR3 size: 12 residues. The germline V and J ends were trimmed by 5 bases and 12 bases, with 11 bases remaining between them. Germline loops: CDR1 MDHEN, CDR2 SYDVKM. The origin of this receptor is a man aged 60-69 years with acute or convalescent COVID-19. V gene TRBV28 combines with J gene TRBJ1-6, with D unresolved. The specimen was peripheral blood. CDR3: CASSPGVGPLHF. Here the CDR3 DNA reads TGTGCCAGCAGTCCCGGGGTGGGACCCCTCCACTTT.